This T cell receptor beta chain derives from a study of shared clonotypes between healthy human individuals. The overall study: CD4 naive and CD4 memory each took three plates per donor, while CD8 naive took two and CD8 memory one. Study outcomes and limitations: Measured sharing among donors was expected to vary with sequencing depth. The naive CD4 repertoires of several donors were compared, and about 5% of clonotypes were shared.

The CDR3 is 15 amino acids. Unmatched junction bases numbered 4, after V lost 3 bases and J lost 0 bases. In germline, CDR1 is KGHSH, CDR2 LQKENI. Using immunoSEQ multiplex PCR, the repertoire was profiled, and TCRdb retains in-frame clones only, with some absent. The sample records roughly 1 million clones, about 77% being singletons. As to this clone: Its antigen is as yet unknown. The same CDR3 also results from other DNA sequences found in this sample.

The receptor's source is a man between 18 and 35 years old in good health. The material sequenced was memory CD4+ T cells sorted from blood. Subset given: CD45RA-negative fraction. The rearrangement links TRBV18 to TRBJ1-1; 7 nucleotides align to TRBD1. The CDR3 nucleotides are TGTGCCAGCTCACCTACGACAGGGCTGAACACTGAAGCTTTCTTT. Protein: CASSPTTGLNTEAFF.